This entry lists 14 T cell receptor beta chains sequenced from one sample in a study of T cells expressing NK-cell markers. TCRdb re-called the 5' RACE reads and gives one entry per CDR3 protein, without DNA. In all, the sample yields roughly 430,000 distinct CDR3 sequences. Material: blood T cells: a sorted CD56 or NKG2C T cell subset, CD4+ or CD8+ T cells, or bulk PBMC T cells (not recorded which). These receptors originate from a woman between 18 and 70 years old in good health.

This chain joins TRBV4-1 and TRBJ2-1. The CDR3 sequence is 14 residues long. CDR1 is MGHRA and CDR2 is YSYEKL in the germline V gene. The CDR3 spells CASRQGISYNEQFF.

The chain couples TRBV20-1 to TRBJ1-1; TCRdb returns TRBD1, unconfirmable since there is no DNA. There are 12 residues in the CDR3. Germline V gene sequence: CDR1 DFQATT, CDR2 SNEGSKA (reference sequence). The CDR3 region is CRAGTGNTEAFF.

This chain uses TRBV4-2 with TRBJ2-7; TCRdb names TRBD2, which stays unverified in the absence of DNA. The CDR3 consists of 15 residues. The germline gives CDR1 LGHNA, CDR2 YNFKEQ. CDR3 sequence reads: CASSQDRRQAYEQYF.

The chain is built from TRBV6-1 and TRBJ1-1. This CDR3 has 15 residues. Per the germline V gene, CDR1 is MNHNS and CDR2 is SASEGT. CDR3 in amino acids: CASSEGGGELPRKFF.

The V call is TRBV5-1, the J call TRBJ2-2; as DNA is missing, the TRBD1 call by TCRdb cannot be tested. The CDR3 length is 15 residues. Germline V gene lookup returns CDR1 SGHRS and CDR2 YFSETQ. CDR3 protein: CASSLDAGATGELFF.

The V call is TRBV5-4, the J call TRBJ2-2; TCRdb reports TRBD1, a call that lacks DNA to check it against. Germline CDR1 and CDR2: SGHNT and YYREEE (reference sequence). This CDR3 region has 14 residues. The CDR3 is CASEPIRGTGELFF. The entire variable domain, with the rest obtained from reference TRBV5-4 and TRBJ2-2, is as follows: ETGVTQSPTHLIKTRGQQVTLRCSSQSGHNTVSWYQQALGQGPQFIFQYYREEENGRGNFPPRFSGLQFPNYSSELNVNALELDDSALYLCASEPIRGTGELFFGEGSRLTVL.

The rearrangement joins TRBV7-2 to TRBJ2-5; TCRdb returns TRBD2, unconfirmable since there is no DNA. Germline V CDR1 and CDR2: SGHTA, FQGNSA. This CDR3 is 17 amino acids long. CDR3 sequence reads: CASSLVGLAGGQETQYF.

The rearrangement joins TRBV7-2 to TRBJ1-4; there is no DNA to check the TCRdb D call of TRBD1. The CDR3 runs 13 residues. Germline V lookup: CDR1 SGHTA, CDR2 FQGNSA. CDR3 sequence: CASSLTGTGTLFF.

The V gene is TRBV5-1, the J gene TRBJ2-1; TCRdb returns TRBD1, unconfirmable since there is no DNA. Germline V CDR1 and CDR2: SGHRS, YFSETQ. CDR3 length: 15 amino acids. This chain's CDR3 is CASSYRRGQDNEQFF.

The chain combines TRBV20-1 with TRBJ1-4. The CDR3 loop spans 16 amino acids. Germline V CDR1 and CDR2: DFQATT, SNEGSKA (reference sequence). The CDR3 reads CSARPYYGSEGEKLFF.

V gene TRBV7-6 combines with J gene TRBJ1-1. Germline values: CDR1 SGHVS, CDR2 FNYEAQ. This CDR3 comprises 13 residues. The CDR3 is CASAIGGLTEAFF.

The chain employs TRBV7-3 and TRBJ2-1. This CDR3 comprises 15 residues. CDR1 is SGHTA and CDR2 is FQGTGA in the germline V gene. The CDR3 here is CASSLTGFSYNEQFF. The full variable domain, in which reference TRBV7-3 and TRBJ2-1 provide the parts outside the CDR3, is GAGVSQTPSNKVTEKGKYVELRCDPISGHTALYWYRQSLGQGPEFLIYFQGTGAADDSGLPNDRFFAVRPEGSVSTLKIQRTERGDSAVYLCASSLTGFSYNEQFFGPGTRLTVL.

The J gene is TRBJ1-1, the V gene TRBV6-2 or TRBV6-3. The CDR3 totals 11 residues. Germline V gene sequence: CDR1 MNHEY, CDR2 SVGEGT. The CDR3 is CASTRRGEAFF.

The V and J genes are TRBV5-8 and TRBJ2-7; TCRdb selects TRBD1, and the lack of DNA leaves this call unchecked. CDR3 length: 16 amino acids. Looked up from germline, CDR1 is SGHTS and CDR2 is YDEGEE. This CDR3 is CASSRRPGQGSYEQYF.